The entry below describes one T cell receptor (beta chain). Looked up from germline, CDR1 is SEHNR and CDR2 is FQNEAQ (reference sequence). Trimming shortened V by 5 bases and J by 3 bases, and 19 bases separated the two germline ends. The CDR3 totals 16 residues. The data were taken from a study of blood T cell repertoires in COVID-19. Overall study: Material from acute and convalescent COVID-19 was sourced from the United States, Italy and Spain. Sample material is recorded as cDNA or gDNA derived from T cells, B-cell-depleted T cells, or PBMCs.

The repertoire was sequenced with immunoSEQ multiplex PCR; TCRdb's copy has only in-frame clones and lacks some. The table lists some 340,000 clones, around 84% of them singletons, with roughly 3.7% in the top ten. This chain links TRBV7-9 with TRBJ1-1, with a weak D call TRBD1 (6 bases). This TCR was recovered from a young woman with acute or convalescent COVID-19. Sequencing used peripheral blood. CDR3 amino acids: CASSPKQGRAHTEAFF. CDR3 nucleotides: TGTGCCAGCAGCCCGAAACAGGGACGGGCGCACACTGAAGCTTTCTTT.